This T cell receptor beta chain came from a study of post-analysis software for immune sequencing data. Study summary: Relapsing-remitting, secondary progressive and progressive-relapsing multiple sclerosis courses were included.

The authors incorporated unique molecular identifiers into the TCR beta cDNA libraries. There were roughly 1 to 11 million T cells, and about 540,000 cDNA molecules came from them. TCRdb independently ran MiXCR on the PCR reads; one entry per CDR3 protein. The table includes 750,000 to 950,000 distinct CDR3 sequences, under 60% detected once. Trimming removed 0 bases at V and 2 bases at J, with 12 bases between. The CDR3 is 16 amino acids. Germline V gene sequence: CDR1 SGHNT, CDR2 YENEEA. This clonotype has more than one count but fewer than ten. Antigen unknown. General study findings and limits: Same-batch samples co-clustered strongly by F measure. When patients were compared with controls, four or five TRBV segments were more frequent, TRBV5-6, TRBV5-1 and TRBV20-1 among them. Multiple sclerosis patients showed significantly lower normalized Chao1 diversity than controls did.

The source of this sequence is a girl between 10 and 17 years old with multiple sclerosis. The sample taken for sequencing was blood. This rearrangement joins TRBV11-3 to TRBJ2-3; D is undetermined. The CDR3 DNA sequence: TGTGCCAGCAGCTTAGACGGCCCTAACCTCACAGATACGCAGTATTTT. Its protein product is CASSLDGPNLTDTQYF.